A selection of T cell receptor beta chains follows, all from one sample in a study of post-analysis software for immune sequencing data. Each CDR3 protein is one row after TCRdb ran MiXCR on the PCR reads. The data show about 770,000 distinct CDR3 sequences, more than 45% seen once. Sequencing input: blood. The receptors stem from a girl between 5 and 17 years old with multiple sclerosis. Both conserved end residues are part of each CDR3. The D gene is left open where the match is weak. Clone size appears in some rows only: once, few, many, or a class for an expanded clone.

CDR3 DNA	CDR3 protein	J gene	clone size	CDR3 length	D gene	V gene
TGCAGTGCTATGCGACTAGCGGGACCAGAGACCCAGTACTTC	CSAMRLAGPETQYF	TRBJ2-5	few	14	TRBD2	TRBV20-1
TGTGCCAGCAGCGGCGGGACAGGGGCTGAAAAACTGTTTTTT	CASSGGTGAEKLFF	TRBJ1-4	many	14	TRBD1	TRBV13
TGTGCCAGCAGCTTATATGCGGGAATCGGTGAGCAGTTCTTC	CASSLYAGIGEQFF	TRBJ2-1	NA	14	NA	TRBV7-2
TGTGCCAGCCAGCGGACAAGGGAGACCCAGTACTTC	CASQRTRETQYF	TRBJ2-5	NA	12	NA	TRBV6-5
TGCAGTGCCCCCGTAGGACTAGCGAGGAGCTCTGGGGCCAACGTCCTGACTTTC	CSAPVGLARSSGANVLTF	TRBJ2-6	NA	18	TRBD2	TRBV20-1
TGTGCCAGCAGCTTAGACCTCGAAAGCTCCTACAATGAGCAGTTCTTC	CASSLDLESSYNEQFF	TRBJ2-1	NA	16	NA	TRBV7-2
TGTGCCAGCAGCTCTGCGACAGGCCTGTTGATTGGCTACACCTTC	CASSSATGLLIGYTF	TRBJ1-2	NA	15	NA	TRBV5-6
TGCAGCGTTGAAGACAGGGGGGGTGCGGATACGCAGTATTTT	CSVEDRGGADTQYF	TRBJ2-3	NA	14	NA	TRBV29-1
TGCAGTGCTAGAGATGTTGTGGGGGACAGGGCCGAAAATGAGCAGTTCTTC	CSARDVVGDRAENEQFF	TRBJ2-1	few	17	TRBD1	TRBV20-1
TGTGCCAGCAGCCCGACAGGTTATAGCACAGATACGCAGTATTTT	CASSPTGYSTDTQYF	TRBJ2-3	few	15	NA	TRBV5-6
TGCAGCGTTGAGAGTTTAGGAAATGAGCAGTTCTTC	CSVESLGNEQFF	TRBJ2-1	NA	12	NA	TRBV29-1
TGTGCCAGCTCACCCGGGACGGACGGGAGTACGCAGTATTTT	CASSPGTDGSTQYF	TRBJ2-3	few	14	NA	TRBV18
TGTGCCACCAGTGACCATCGACTAGCGAGGGAGACCCAGTACTTC	CATSDHRLARETQYF	TRBJ2-5	few	15	TRBD2	TRBV24-1
TGCAGCGCCGAGACTAGCGGGAGTACAGGTACGCAGTATTTT	CSAETSGSTGTQYF	TRBJ2-3	NA	14	TRBD2	TRBV29-1
TGTGCCAGCAGCCCACTCGACAGCACGAACACTGAAGCTTTCTTT	CASSPLDSTNTEAFF	TRBJ1-1	NA	15	NA	TRBV7-9
TGTGCCAGCGGGCCGGGAGAGGGCTACGAGCAGTACTTC	CASGPGEGYEQYF	TRBJ2-7	NA	13	NA	TRBV2
TGCGCCAGCAGCTCCGGGGGGCGAGAGAATGGCTACACCTTC	CASSSGGRENGYTF	TRBJ1-2	few	14	NA	TRBV5-1
TGTGCCATCAGTGATAAAGGGCACCTGGGGATCGAGCAGTACTTC	CAISDKGHLGIEQYF	TRBJ2-7	few	15	NA	TRBV10-3
TGCAGCGGCCTGGGACAGGGCCCGGCCGGGGAGCTGTTTTTT	CSGLGQGPAGELFF	TRBJ2-2	few	14	TRBD1	TRBV29-1
TGTGCCTGGACGAGACTAGCGGGAACCCTAGCAAGTGATACGCAGTATTTT	CAWTRLAGTLASDTQYF	TRBJ2-3	NA	17	TRBD2	TRBV30
TGTGCCAGCAGTCCGTCCGACAGGGGGCCCAGTGGCTACACCTTC	CASSPSDRGPSGYTF	TRBJ1-2	NA	15	TRBD1	TRBV6-2/TRBV6-3
TGTGCCAGCAGAAGGGGGGTAGAGACCCAGTACTTC	CASRRGVETQYF	TRBJ2-5	few	12	NA	TRBV12-3/TRBV12-4
TGTGCCAGCAGGACGACCAGGGCCCAGGTTTATGGCTACACCTTC	CASRTTRAQVYGYTF	TRBJ1-2	few	15	NA	TRBV12-3/TRBV12-4
TGCAGTGCTAGTAGTCGGGGAAGCTCCTACAATGAGCAGTTCTTC	CSASSRGSSYNEQFF	TRBJ2-1	NA	15	NA	TRBV20-1
TGTGCCAGCAGGGGGGGAGACAAGACCCAGTACTTC	CASRGGDKTQYF	TRBJ2-5	once	12	NA	TRBV28
TGTGCCAGCAGTGAAGTAGTGGGGGCAAGCAATGAGCAGTTCTTC	CASSEVVGASNEQFF	TRBJ2-1	NA	15	NA	TRBV6-1
TGCGCCAGTAGCTTGGCGGGAGGAGTGGCCTACAATGAGCAGTTCTTC	CASSLAGGVAYNEQFF	TRBJ2-1	few	16	TRBD2	TRBV5-1
TGTGCCGCGGGGTGGATAAGCAATCAGCCCCAGCATTTT	CAAGWISNQPQHF	TRBJ1-5	NA	13	NA	TRBV6-1
TGCAGCGTTGTAGGAGGGGGCAATGAGCAGTTCTTC	CSVVGGGNEQFF	TRBJ2-1	NA	12	NA	TRBV29-1
TGCAGTGCTAGACTTGGAATCGCCTACGAGCAGTACTTC	CSARLGIAYEQYF	TRBJ2-7	few	13	NA	TRBV20-1
TGTGCCAGCTCACCGAGGGTAGCCGACGAGCAGTACTTC	CASSPRVADEQYF	TRBJ2-7	NA	13	NA	TRBV18
TGTGCCAGCAGTTTGGAAGAGGCCCGCACAGATACGCAGTATTTT	CASSLEEARTDTQYF	TRBJ2-3	NA	15	NA	TRBV12-3/TRBV12-4
TGTGCCAGCAGCCACCGGACTAGAGGCAATGAGCAGTTCTTC	CASSHRTRGNEQFF	TRBJ2-1	NA	14	TRBD2	TRBV3-1
TGTGCCAGCAGTTGGACAGGGGGTGGCTACGAGCAGTACTTC	CASSWTGGGYEQYF	TRBJ2-7	NA	14	TRBD1	TRBV28
TGTGCCAGCAGCCCAGCTTCCGAGACCCAGTACTTC	CASSPASETQYF	TRBJ2-5	NA	12	NA	TRBV7-2
TGCAGTGCTAATCTAGCGGGAGGCCCCGGGGGGGAGCTGTTTTTT	CSANLAGGPGGELFF	TRBJ2-2	NA	15	TRBD2	TRBV20-1
TGTGCCAGCAATACCCACGGAGAGACCCAGTACTTC	CASNTHGETQYF	TRBJ2-5	NA	12	NA	TRBV11-2
TGCAGCGTTGAGGGGGGACGGACTGAATACGAGCAGTACTTC	CSVEGGRTEYEQYF	TRBJ2-7	NA	14	NA	TRBV29-1
TGTGCCAGCAGCTTGGAACATTCGAAAGAGCAGTACTTC	CASSLEHSKEQYF	TRBJ2-7	few	13	NA	TRBV5-5
TGTGCCAGCAGTTTAGGTCCAGGGCTTTATGAAGCTTTCTTT	CASSLGPGLYEAFF	TRBJ1-1	NA	14	NA	TRBV12-3/TRBV12-4
TGCAGTGCGGGGGAACACAATGAGCAGTTCTTC	CSAGEHNEQFF	TRBJ2-1	NA	11	NA	TRBV20-1
TGCAGCGTTGGGTCCTGGAGCTCCTACAATGAGCAGTTCTTC	CSVGSWSSYNEQFF	TRBJ2-1	few	14	NA	TRBV29-1
TGCAGCGTTGAAGAAGGGCTAGCGGCGGCTACGCAGTATTTT	CSVEEGLAAATQYF	TRBJ2-3	once	14	TRBD2	TRBV29-1
TGTGCCAGCAGCTTGGGTTGGGGTGGGCACTATAATGAGCAGTTCTTC	CASSLGWGGHYNEQFF	TRBJ2-1	NA	16	NA	TRBV5-8
TGCAGCGTTGAAGTCCTGGCTAGACCAGATACGCAGTATTTT	CSVEVLARPDTQYF	TRBJ2-3	few	14	NA	TRBV29-1
TGTGCCAGCAGTGTCTACGCTAATTCACCCCTCCACTTT	CASSVYANSPLHF	TRBJ1-6	NA	13	NA	TRBV25-1
TGCGCCAGCAGCCAAGATCGTCGGAGAGCTTTCTTT	CASSQDRRRAFF	TRBJ1-1	NA	12	NA	TRBV4-3
TGTGCCAGCAGTTTAAAAATGGGACAGAGCACAGATACGCAGTATTTT	CASSLKMGQSTDTQYF	TRBJ2-3	few	16	TRBD1	TRBV27
TGCGCCAGCAGCCAAGATCTCGGACAGCTCGGCTACACCTTC	CASSQDLGQLGYTF	TRBJ1-2	NA	14	NA	TRBV4-1
TGCGCCAGCCTAGGGGGCCTGGACGAGCAGTACTTC	CASLGGLDEQYF	TRBJ2-7	few	12	TRBD1	TRBV5-1
TGCGCCAGCAGCTCCGACAGATTAGAGACCCAGTACTTC	CASSSDRLETQYF	TRBJ2-5	few	13	NA	TRBV5-1
TGCGCCAGTGCGGACTCCTTTGGGCAGTACTTC	CASADSFGQYF	TRBJ2-7	few	11	NA	TRBV4-1
TGCAGCGCCGCAGCGGGAGTTGGCACCGGGGAGCTGTTTTTT	CSAAAGVGTGELFF	TRBJ2-2	NA	14	TRBD2	TRBV29-1
TGTGCCAGCAGGGGAGCGGGAGAGACCCAGTACTTC	CASRGAGETQYF	TRBJ2-5	many	12	NA	TRBV27
TGTGCCAGCAGACTCGGACTAGCGGCGAGCAATGAGCAGTTCTTC	CASRLGLAASNEQFF	TRBJ2-1	NA	15	TRBD2	TRBV6-6